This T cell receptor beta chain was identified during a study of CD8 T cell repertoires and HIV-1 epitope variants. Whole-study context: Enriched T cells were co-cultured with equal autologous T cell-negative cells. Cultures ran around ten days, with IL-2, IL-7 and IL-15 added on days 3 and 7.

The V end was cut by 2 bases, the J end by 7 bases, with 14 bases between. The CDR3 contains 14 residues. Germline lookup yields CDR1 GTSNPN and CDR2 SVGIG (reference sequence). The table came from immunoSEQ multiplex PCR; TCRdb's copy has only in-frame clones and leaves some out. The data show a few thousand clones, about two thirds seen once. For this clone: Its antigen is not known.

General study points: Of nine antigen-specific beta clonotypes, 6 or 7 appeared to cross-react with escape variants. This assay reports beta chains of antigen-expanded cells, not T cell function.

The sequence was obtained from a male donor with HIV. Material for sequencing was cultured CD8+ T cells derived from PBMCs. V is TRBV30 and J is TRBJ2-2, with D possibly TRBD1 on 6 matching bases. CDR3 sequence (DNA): TGTGCCTGGAGTCTTGTTACAGGGAACGGGGAGCTGTTTTTT. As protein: CAWSLVTGNGELFF.